The table lists the clone carrying this T cell receptor (beta chain) with a few counts. This entry comes from a study of blood T cell repertoires in COVID-19. Study background: Both acute and convalescent COVID-19 samples were obtained from the United States, Italy and Spain. T cells, B-cell-depleted T cells, or PBMCs provided the cDNA or gDNA that served as material.

Germline V gene sequence: CDR1 MNHEY, CDR2 SVGAGI. The CDR3 consists of 13 residues. V was pared by 5 bases and J by 10 bases, with 8 bases of the junction left unmatched. Original data processing: Estimates of nucleated cell counts were drawn from the amplification of reference gene primers. Only in-frame clones appear in the TCRdb table, and some are missing; sequencing was by immunoSEQ multiplex PCR. V, J and clone size are taken as reported in that table, and D and trimming were inferred from the DNA itself. The table includes approximately 140,000 clones, about 86% detected once. The source material was peripheral blood. The chain has TRBV6-5 and TRBJ2-1, with TRBD1 matching 7 bases. This clonotype originated in a man between 65 and 85 years old with acute or convalescent COVID-19. The CDR3 region is CASSTTTGWEQFF. Written as DNA, the CDR3 is TGTGCCAGCAGTACTACGACAGGGTGGGAGCAGTTCTTC.